Listed here is a single TCR beta chain. The target antigen is unknown. The method was immunoSEQ multiplex PCR; TCRdb's version includes in-frame clones alone and lacks a portion of them. The table has 120,000 or so clones, approximately 83% seen once. These data belong to a study of T cell responses to AZD1222 COVID-19 vaccine. Study context: Samples with a second dose at about 4 or about 12 weeks were pooled together. Findings and limits, study-wide: In the spike-specific TCR repertoire, nearly half reportedly target unmutated variant regions. All repertoire sampling was performed exclusively after the peak T cell response. The sample set comprised mostly white British donors with more females, and clonal diversity was possibly underestimated.

The receptor was derived from an adult in good health. The input for sequencing was peripheral blood, taken on day 0 of AZD1222 vaccination.

As DNA, the CDR3 is TGTGCCAGCACCCCTCAGATGATCGGCGAGCAGTACTTC. This encodes CASTPQMIGEQYF. The chain employs TRBV12-3 or TRBV12-4 and TRBJ2-7; D is ambiguous. The CDR3 sequence is 13 residues long. V lost 7 bases, J lost 6 bases, and 16 bases lay in between.